This T cell receptor beta chain appears in the sequencing data of a study of Ad26.COV2.S vaccination and SARS-CoV-2 variants. Study-wide results and caveats: Once vaccination had occurred, spike-specific CD8+ and CD4+ T cell responses reportedly showed substantial breadth. It was vaccine recipients, not placebo recipients, who had the higher spike-specific TCR breadth. Analyses that measured TCR breadth and depth may have underestimated total T cell responses.

To note about this clone: Its antigen is currently unknown.

Assay: immunoSEQ multiplex PCR; the TCRdb copy retains only in-frame clones and omits some. The sample has approximately 450,000 clones, around 90% seen once. The CDR3 spans 13 residues. V was pared by 4 bases and J by 6 bases, with 9 bases between. CDR1 is LGHNA and CDR2 is YSLEER in the germline V gene. Specified treatment: roughly 19 received Ad26.COV2.S at low or high dose, single or two shots; roughly five received placebo; per-sample allocation not given. At day 63 after the first vaccine or placebo injection, samples were drawn. This person who donated was an adult of 18-55 years in Boston. The receptor comes from a person between 18 and 60 years old who received the Ad26.COV2.S COVID-19 vaccine or a placebo. This chain links TRBV4-3 with TRBJ2-2; D gene ambiguous. The specimen comprised peripheral blood, sampled in a trial of Ad26.COV2.S vaccine versus placebo. In DNA form, the CDR3 reads TGCGCCAGCAGCCGGAAACTATCCGGGGAGCTGTTTTTT. Amino acids: CASSRKLSGELFF.